This T cell receptor beta chain is drawn from a study of human T cells and chemical hapten exposure. The time point here: patch test 2, 6 weeks after DPC sensitization. Treatment reported: therapeutic diphenylcyclopropenone sensitization with weekly scalp DPC. There are a few counts of this clonotype. How the authors handled the data: Sample TCR totals centred on a median of 95,638, ranging roughly 23,224 to 700,000. TCRdb independently ran MiXCR on the RACE reads; one entry per CDR3 protein. V and J calls and clone size were set by TCRdb, not the authors. In the table there are some 88,000 distinct CDR3 sequences, about 11% of which are singletons. This clonotype originated in a middle-aged man with alopecia areata. Some clones in this sample may be carry-over from other donors' samples. The source material was whole blood, sampled in connection with sensitization to the hapten diphenylcyclopropenone (DPC).

The CDR3, as DNA: TGTGCCACCCAGGGGGGGGTCAAAAACATTCAGTACTTC. Its protein is CATQGGVKNIQYF. The V and J genes are TRBV10-3 and TRBJ2-4; D assignment may be TRBD1 or TRBD2 (7 bases each). The ends were cut back, 10 bases at V and 3 bases at J, with 13 bases in the middle. Germline assignment: CDR1 ENHRY and CDR2 SYGVKD. The CDR3 consists of 13 residues.